This is a list of T cell receptor beta chains from one sample in a study of OX40 agonist ivuxolimab in advanced cancers. Sequencing was performed with immunoSEQ multiplex PCR; in TCRdb, only in-frame clones are kept and a portion is missing. This sample has tens of thousands of clones, with 88% found just once. The sample consisted of CD4+ or CD8+ T cells sorted from blood, taken in a trial of the OX40 agonist ivuxolimab. These receptors all stem from an adult with an advanced solid tumor such as melanoma, head and neck, liver or kidney cancer. CDR3s include the opening cysteine and the closing phenylalanine or tryptophan. D genes are given only for firm matches. A clone size is listed for some rows: how often the clone was seen (once, few, many), or a class if it is expanded.

>.|TRBV20-1|once|TRBJ2-3
CSARPGDTQYF
TGCAGTGCTAGACCGGGGGATACGCAGTATTTT
>.|TRBV20-1|.|TRBJ2-1
CSAVRGNQFF
TGCAGTGCTGTACGGGGTAACCAGTTCTTC
>.|TRBV2|.|TRBJ2-5
CASRDSIQETQYF
TGTGCCAGCAGGGACTCCATCCAAGAGACCCAGTACTTC
>TRBD2|TRBV27|.|TRBJ2-1
CASKIAGENEQFF
TGTGCCAGCAAAATAGCGGGAGAGAATGAGCAGTTCTTC
>.|TRBV9|.|TRBJ2-7
CASSVLGSNEQYF
TGTGCCAGCAGCGTACTGGGGTCCAACGAGCAGTACTTC
>.|TRBV20-1|.|TRBJ2-1
CSARVRREQFF
TGCAGTGCTAGAGTTAGGCGTGAGCAGTTCTTC
>.|TRBV7-3|.|TRBJ2-1
CASSATTASSYNEQFF
TGTGCCAGCAGCGCAACGACGGCTAGCTCCTACAATGAGCAGTTCTTC
>TRBD1|TRBV6-5|.|TRBJ1-2
CASSYAQGVGGYTF
TGTGCCAGCAGTTATGCGCAGGGGGTTGGGGGCTACACCTTC
>TRBD1|TRBV27|.|TRBJ2-7
CASSWRDRREQYF
TGTGCCAGCAGTTGGAGGGACAGGCGCGAGCAGTACTTC
>.|TRBV27|.|TRBJ1-3
CASSLSPGSSGNTIYF
TGTGCCAGCAGTTTATCGCCGGGATCCTCTGGAAACACCATATATTTT
>TRBD1|TRBV29-1|few|TRBJ2-1
CSVRDRGSSSYNEQFF
TGCAGCGTACGCGACAGGGGCTCTAGCTCCTACAATGAGCAGTTCTTC
>.|TRBV2|.|TRBJ2-1
CASDGGRQGRDEQFF
TGTGCCAGCGATGGGGGCCGGCAGGGACGGGATGAGCAGTTCTTC
>TRBD1|TRBV19|.|TRBJ2-6
CASSTTGVGANVLTF
TGTGCCAGTAGTACAACAGGGGTAGGGGCCAACGTCCTGACTTTC
>.|TRBV2|.|TRBJ2-5
CASSEGEETQYF
TGTGCCAGCAGTGAGGGGGAAGAGACCCAGTACTTC
>TRBD1|TRBV6-4|.|TRBJ1-2
CASSSKTGARGYTF
TGTGCCAGCAGTTCTAAAACAGGGGCCCGCGGCTACACCTTC
>TRBD1|TRBV19|few|TRBJ1-1
CASMGDRLMNTEAFF
TGTGCCAGTATGGGGGACAGGCTCATGAACACTGAAGCTTTCTTT
>.|TRBV9|.|TRBJ1-3
CASSVDPVFSGNTIYF
TGTGCCAGCAGCGTAGATCCGGTATTCTCTGGAAACACCATATATTTT
>.|TRBV7-2|once|TRBJ2-1
CASSLSRENEQFF
TGTGCCAGCAGCTTGTCCCGAGAGAATGAGCAGTTCTTC
>TRBD1|TRBV19|.|TRBJ1-1
CASSIATGNPEAFF
TGTGCCAGTAGTATAGCGACAGGGAATCCTGAAGCTTTCTTT
>TRBD1|TRBV7-2|few|TRBJ1-2
CASSRDRRYGYTF
TGTGCCAGCAGCAGGGACAGGCGCTATGGCTACACCTTC
>.|TRBV6-5|.|TRBJ1-4
CASSSSAQKLFF
TGTGCCAGCAGTTCCTCCGCTCAAAAACTGTTTTTT
>TRBD1|TRBV28|.|TRBJ1-4
CASKTGTGNEKLFF
TGTGCCAGCAAAACCGGGACAGGGAATGAAAAACTGTTTTTT
>.|TRBV29-1|few|TRBJ1-1
CSVRGGSNTEAFF
TGCAGCGTCCGAGGAGGGTCGAACACTGAAGCTTTCTTT
>.|TRBV28|.|TRBJ1-1
CASKNAGPAEAFF
TGTGCCAGCAAGAATGCCGGGCCCGCTGAAGCTTTCTTT
>.|TRBV25-1|.|TRBJ2-3
CASSEYERGTDTQYF
TGTGCCAGCAGTGAATATGAAAGAGGAACAGATACGCAGTATTTT
>.|TRBV27|.|TRBJ1-2
CASSTGSGVWGYTF
TGTGCCAGCAGTACGGGATCAGGGGTTTGGGGCTACACCTTC
>.|TRBV7-2|.|TRBJ2-5
CASSWTRAAGTQYF
TGTGCCAGCAGTTGGACCCGCGCGGCAGGGACCCAGTACTTC
>TRBD1|TRBV6-5|.|TRBJ1-2
CASIPTGTYGYTF
TGTGCCAGCATCCCGACAGGGACATATGGCTACACCTTC
>.|TRBV7-9|.|TRBJ1-1
CASSPWTGEAFF
TGTGCCAGCAGCCCGTGGACGGGGGAAGCTTTCTTT
>.|TRBV20-1|.|TRBJ2-7
CSAGDNYEQYF
TGCAGTGCCGGGGACAATTACGAGCAGTACTTC